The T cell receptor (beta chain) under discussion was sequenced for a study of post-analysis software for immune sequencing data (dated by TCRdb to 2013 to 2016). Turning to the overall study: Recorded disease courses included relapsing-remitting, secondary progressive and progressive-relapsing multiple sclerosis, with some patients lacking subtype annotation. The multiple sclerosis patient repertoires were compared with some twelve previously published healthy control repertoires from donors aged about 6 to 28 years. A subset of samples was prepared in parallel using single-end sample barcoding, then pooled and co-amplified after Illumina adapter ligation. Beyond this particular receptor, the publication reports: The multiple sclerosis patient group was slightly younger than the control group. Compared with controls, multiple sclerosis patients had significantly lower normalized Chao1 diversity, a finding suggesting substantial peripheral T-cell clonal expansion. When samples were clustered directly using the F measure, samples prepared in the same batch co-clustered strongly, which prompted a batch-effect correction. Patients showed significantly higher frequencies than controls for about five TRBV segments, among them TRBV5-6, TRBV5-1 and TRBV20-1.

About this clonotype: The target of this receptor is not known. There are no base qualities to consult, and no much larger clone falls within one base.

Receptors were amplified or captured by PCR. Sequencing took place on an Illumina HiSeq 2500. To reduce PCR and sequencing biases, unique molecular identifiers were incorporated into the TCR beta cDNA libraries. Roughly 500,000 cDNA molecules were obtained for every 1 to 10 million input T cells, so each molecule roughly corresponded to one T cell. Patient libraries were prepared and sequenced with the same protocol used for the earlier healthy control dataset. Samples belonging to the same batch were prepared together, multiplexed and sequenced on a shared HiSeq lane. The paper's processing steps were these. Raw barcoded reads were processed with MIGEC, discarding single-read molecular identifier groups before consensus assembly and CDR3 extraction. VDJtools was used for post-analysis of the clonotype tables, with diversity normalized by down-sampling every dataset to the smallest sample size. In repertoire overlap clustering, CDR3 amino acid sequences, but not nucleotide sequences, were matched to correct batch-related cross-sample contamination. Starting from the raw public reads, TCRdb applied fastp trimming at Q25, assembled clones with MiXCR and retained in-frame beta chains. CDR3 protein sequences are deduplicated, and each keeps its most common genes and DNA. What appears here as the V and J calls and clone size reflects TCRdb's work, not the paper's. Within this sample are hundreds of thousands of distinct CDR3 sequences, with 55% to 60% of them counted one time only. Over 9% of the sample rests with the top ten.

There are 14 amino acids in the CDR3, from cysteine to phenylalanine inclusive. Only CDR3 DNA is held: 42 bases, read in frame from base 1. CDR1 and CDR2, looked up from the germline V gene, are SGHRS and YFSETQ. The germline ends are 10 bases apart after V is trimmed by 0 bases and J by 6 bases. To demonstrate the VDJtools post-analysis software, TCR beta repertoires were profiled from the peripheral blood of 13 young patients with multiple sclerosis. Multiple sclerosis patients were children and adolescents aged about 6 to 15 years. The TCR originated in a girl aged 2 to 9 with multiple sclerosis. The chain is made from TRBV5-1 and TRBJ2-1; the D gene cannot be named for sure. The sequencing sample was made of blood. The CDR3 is CASSLEYAANEQFF. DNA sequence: TGCGCCAGCAGCTTGGAGTACGCGGCCAATGAGCAGTTCTTC.